Following are 26 T cell receptor beta chains from one sample sequenced in a study of blood T cell repertoires in COVID-19. Sequencing used immunoSEQ multiplex PCR; TCRdb keeps in-frame clones, though not all of them. In the table there are about 230,000 clones, roughly 85% of which are singletons. Sequencing was done on a sample of peripheral blood. The receptors shown here come from a woman aged 70-85 years with active or convalescent COVID-19.

This sequence joins TRBV28 and TRBJ1-5, with no clear D. Trimming removed 3 bases from V and 0 bases from J, with 6 bases in between. This CDR3 contains 14 residues. Germline V lookup: CDR1 MDHEN, CDR2 SYDVKM. CDR3 DNA: TGTGCCAGCAGTTTTCAGATTAGCAATCAGCCCCAGCATTTT. Its translation is CASSFQISNQPQHF.

V and J are TRBV18 and TRBJ1-1; 8 bases map to TRBD1. There are 14 residues in the CDR3. Germline CDR1 KGHSH, CDR2 LQKENI. After removal of 6 bases from V and 3 bases from J, the junction contained 6 bases not matched to a gene. CDR3 region: CASSSDRVYTEAFF. Here the CDR3 DNA reads TGTGCCAGCTCTTCGGACAGGGTCTACACTGAAGCTTTCTTT.

The chain couples TRBV10-3 to TRBJ2-7, with 12 bases matching TRBD1. This CDR3 has 17 residues. The V segment lost 4 bases and the J segment 6 bases; nucleotides outside the gene matches: 13. Germline V gene lookup returns CDR1 ENHRY and CDR2 SYGVKD. The CDR3: CAISVGTGGPGAGEQYF. The CDR3 DNA reads TGTGCCATCAGTGTTGGGACAGGGGGCCCCGGTGCGGGCGAGCAGTACTTC.

The CDR3 bases are TGTGCCAGCAGTTTACTAGCGGGAGTCTCAGAGACCCAGTACTTC. Translated: CASSLLAGVSETQYF. The V and J genes are TRBV27 and TRBJ2-5; 10 bases map to TRBD2. Germline lookup yields CDR1 MNHEY and CDR2 SMNVEV (reference sequence). CDR3 length: 15 amino acids. V shed 2 bases, J shed 4 bases, and the junction held 4 bases outside the gene matches.

The chain has TRBV25-1 and TRBJ2-1; TRBD2 matches 12 bases. The CDR3 has 16 amino acids. The V and J ends lost 3 bases and 1 base, in that order; junction bases with no gene match: 1. The V gene's germline CDR1 is MGHDK and CDR2 SYGVNS. The CDR3 bases are TGTGCCAGCAGTGAGACTAGCGGGGGATCCTACAATGAGCAGTTCTTC. This translates into CASSETSGGSYNEQFF. The entire variable domain, with the rest obtained from reference TRBV25-1 and TRBJ2-1, is as follows: EADIYQTPRYLVIGTGKKITLECSQTMGHDKMYWYQQDPGMELHLIHYSYGVNSTEKGDLSSESTVSRIRTEHFPLTLESARPSHTSQYLCASSETSGGSYNEQFFGPGTRLTVL.

V is TRBV5-4 and J is TRBJ2-3; tentative D call: TRBD1 (6 bases). CDR1 is SGHNT and CDR2 is YYREEE in the germline V gene (reference sequence). Trimming took 2 bases from V and 1 from J, leaving 17 bases between them. This CDR3 spans 17 amino acids. In DNA, the CDR3 is TGTGCCAGCAGCTTCGGACAGACCCGGGGACGCACAGATACGCAGTATTTT. This sequence encodes CASSFGQTRGRTDTQYF.

This clone was observed a handful of times. The chain joins TRBV5-4 to TRBJ1-5; 7 bases map to TRBD1. The V segment lost 4 bases and the J segment 4 bases; nucleotides outside the gene matches: 2. Germline loops: CDR1 SGHNT, CDR2 YYREEE (reference sequence). The CDR3 has 13 amino acids. In nucleotides, the CDR3 is TGTGCCAGCAGCCAGGACAGGAATCAGCCCCAGCATTTT. This codes for CASSQDRNQPQHF. Complete variable domain (other parts from reference TRBV5-4 and TRBJ1-5): ETGVTQSPTHLIKTRGQQVTLRCSSQSGHNTVSWYQQALGQGPQFIFQYYREEENGRGNFPPRFSGLQFPNYSSELNVNALELDDSALYLCASSQDRNQPQHFGDGTRLSIL.

This chain connects TRBV6-5 to TRBJ1-6; 11 bases are shared with TRBD1. V shed 6 bases, J shed 10 bases, and the junction held 2 bases outside the gene matches. CDR1 and CDR2 (germline): MNHEY, SVGAGI. The CDR3 covers 13 residues. The CDR3 loop reads CASRGTGGSPLHF. CDR3 DNA: TGTGCCAGCAGAGGGACAGGGGGATCACCCCTCCACTTT.

The CDR3: CASSQVGARKAFF. The DNA for the CDR3 is TGTGCCAGCAGCCAAGTGGGGGCGCGGAAAGCTTTCTTT. V gene TRBV14 combines with J gene TRBJ1-1; TRBD1 might be the D (6 bases). V was shortened by 1 base and J by 9 bases, with 12 bases between the two germline ends. Germline assignment: CDR1 SGHDN and CDR2 FVKESK. This CDR3 region has 13 residues.

V usage is TRBV2 and J usage is TRBJ1-1; 7 bases map to TRBD1. The CDR3 has 15 amino acids. Per germline, CDR1 SNHLY and CDR2 FYNNEI. J gave up 0 bases and V 4 bases, and 5 bases lay outside the gene matches. The DNA for the CDR3 is TGTGCCAGCAGTGGGAGGACAGGCCTGAACACTGAAGCTTTCTTT. Amino acid sequence: CASSGRTGLNTEAFF. The variable domain in full, with the rest retrieved from reference TRBV2 and TRBJ1-1, is EPEVTQTPSHQVTQMGQEVILRCVPISNHLYFYWYRQILGQKVEFLVSFYNNEISEKSEIFDDQFSVERPDGSNFTLKIRSTKLEDSAMYFCASSGRTGLNTEAFFGQGTRLTVV.

The rearrangement links TRBV4-2 to TRBJ2-3; D possibly corresponds to TRBD2 (6 bases). Germline V gene lookup returns CDR1 LGHNA and CDR2 YNFKEQ. V dropped 0 bases and J dropped 4 bases, with 14 bases sitting between them. This CDR3 has 16 amino acids. The CDR3 region has the DNA TGTGCCAGCAGCCAAGATTTAGGACGGAGGGCAGATACGCAGTATTTT. Protein product: CASSQDLGRRADTQYF.

The J gene is TRBJ1-1, the V gene TRBV11-2; D not certain. The CDR3 is 15 residues long. Trimming took off 2 bases at V and 3 bases at J, with 13 bases between the two ends. Germline CDR1 and CDR2: SGHAT and FQNNGV. The CDR3 DNA sequence: TGTGCCAGCAGCTTAACGAGGAAACCGGACACTGAAGCTTTCTTT. Translation: CASSLTRKPDTEAFF.

The rearrangement joins TRBV7-9 to TRBJ1-5; perhaps TRBD1 as D (6 bases). The ends were cut back, 4 bases at V and 0 bases at J, with 10 bases in the middle. Germline-derived CDR1 and CDR2 are SEHNR and FQNEAQ (reference sequence). The CDR3 covers 15 residues. The CDR3 protein is CASSSGTFSNQPQHF. CDR3 DNA: TGTGCCAGCAGCTCCGGGACATTTAGCAATCAGCCCCAGCATTTT.

The genes are TRBV5-1 and TRBJ2-3, with 7 bases identical to TRBD2. The germline CDR1 and CDR2 sequences are SGHRS and YFSETQ. V lost 7 bases to trimming and J lost 4 bases; unmatched junction nucleotides: 6. The CDR3 runs to 13 residues. The CDR3 region has the DNA TGCGCCAGCGGTGGGAGGGTTGCAGATACGCAGTATTTT. Translated: CASGGRVADTQYF.

The rearrangement joins TRBV5-6 to TRBJ1-5, with D unclear. The length of the CDR3 is 14 residues. CDR1 is SGHDT, CDR2 YYEEEE, per germline. Trimming removed 2 bases at V and 5 bases at J, with 11 bases between. CDR3 nucleotides: TGTGCCAGCAGCTTACACGGGAACCATCAGCCCCAGCATTTT. Protein sequence: CASSLHGNHQPQHF.

This chain uses TRBV5-4 with TRBJ2-3; D is perhaps TRBD1 (6 bases). The CDR3 runs to 15 residues. Looked up from germline, CDR1 is SGHNT and CDR2 is YYREEE (reference sequence). Trimming removed 0 bases at V and 2 bases at J, with 10 bases between. As DNA, the CDR3 is TGTGCCAGCAGCTTGGCCGGGACAACCACAGATACGCAGTATTTT. It yields the protein CASSLAGTTTDTQYF.

The CDR3 spells CASSRQGNTGELFF. CDR3 nucleotides: TGTGCCAGTAGCAGGCAGGGTAACACCGGGGAGCTGTTTTTT. The chain uses TRBV19 and TRBJ2-2; TRBD1 might be the D (5 bases). The CDR3 loop spans 14 amino acids. Germline values: CDR1 LNHDA, CDR2 SQIVND (reference sequence). V was pared by 6 bases and J by 2 bases, with 10 bases between. Filled out from reference TRBV19 and TRBJ2-2, the complete variable domain reads DGGITQSPKYLFRKEGQNVTLSCEQNLNHDAMYWYRQDPGQGLRLIYYSQIVNDFQKGDIAEGYSVSREKKESFPLTVTSAQKNPTAFYLCASSRQGNTGELFFGEGSRLTVL.

This sequence joins TRBV6-5 and TRBJ2-2, with 11 bases aligning to TRBD2. This CDR3 has 15 residues. V trimming: 4 bases; J trimming: 4 bases; junction bases outside the gene matches: 2. Germline V gene data show CDR1 as MNHEY and CDR2 as SVGAGI. CDR3 protein: CASSSSGGTTGELFF. The CDR3 DNA follows: TGTGCCAGCAGTTCTAGCGGGGGGACCACCGGGGAGCTGTTTTTT.

This CDR3 is CASSFSNTDTQYF. DNA for the CDR3: TGTGCCAGCAGCTTTTCCAACACAGATACGCAGTATTTT. The V call is TRBV7-2, the J call TRBJ2-3; D unresolved. The CDR3 totals 13 residues. The V gene lost 3 bases and the J gene lost 2 bases, with 6 bases spanning the gap. Germline CDR1 is SGHTA and CDR2 is FQGNSA.

The chain employs TRBV11-2 and TRBJ2-5; tentative D call: TRBD2 (6 bases). The germline CDR1 and CDR2 sequences are SGHAT and FQNNGV. The CDR3 runs to 14 residues. The V gene lost 5 bases and the J gene lost 4 bases, with 14 bases spanning the gap. This chain's CDR3 is CASSTRLGRETQYF. The DNA for the CDR3 is TGTGCCAGCAGCACCCGACTAGGTCGAGAGACCCAGTACTTC.

The chain has TRBV28 and TRBJ2-7, with 7 bases identical to TRBD1. V gave up 6 bases and J gave up 2 bases; unmatched junction bases: 10. The CDR3 is made up of 15 amino acids. Germline V gene sequence: CDR1 MDHEN, CDR2 SYDVKM. The CDR3 coding sequence is TGTGCCAGCAGAGCCTCCCCGGGACAGACCTACGAGCAGTACTTC. Translation gives CASRASPGQTYEQYF.

The J gene is TRBJ1-2, the V gene TRBV10-3; 7 bases align to TRBD1. The germline gives CDR1 ENHRY, CDR2 SYGVKD. V lost 2 bases to trimming and J lost 6 bases; unmatched junction nucleotides: 6. The CDR3 spans 14 residues. Written as DNA, the CDR3 is TGTGCCATCAGTGAGGGAGACAGGGCCAATGGCTACACCTTC. The encoded protein is CAISEGDRANGYTF.

In nucleotides, the CDR3 is TGTGCCTGCAACCCCCGGGACAGGGCCTACAATGAGCAGTTCTTC. This translates into CACNPRDRAYNEQFF. This chain connects TRBV30 to TRBJ2-1; 9 bases align to TRBD1. The CDR3 is made up of 15 amino acids. The germline V gene encodes CDR1 GTSNPN and CDR2 SVGIG (reference sequence). After removal of 6 bases from V and 2 bases from J, the junction contained 8 bases not matched to a gene.

The V gene is TRBV6-6, the J gene TRBJ2-2; 9 nucleotides match TRBD1. CDR1 and CDR2 (germline): MNHNY, SVGAGI (reference sequence). CDR3 length equals 15 residues. The junction had 7 bases not matched to a gene; V was cut back by 5 bases and J by 6 bases. The DNA for the CDR3 is TGTGCCAGCAGTAAAACAGGGGGCGCGGCCGGGGAGCTGTTTTTT. It yields the protein CASSKTGGAAGELFF.

This chain connects TRBV5-6 to TRBJ1-1; the D is unclear. Per germline, CDR1 SGHDT and CDR2 YYEEEE. The germline V and J ends were trimmed by 4 bases and 4 bases, with 8 bases remaining between them. CDR3 length: 12 residues. CDR3 nucleotides: TGTGCCAGCAGCCCTTGGCCCACTGAAGCTTTCTTT. Translation: CASSPWPTEAFF.

V usage is TRBV7-8 and J usage is TRBJ2-1, with D unclear. Germline-derived CDR1 and CDR2 are SGHVS and FQNEAQ. The CDR3 is made up of 19 amino acids. Trimming removed 3 bases at V and 1 base at J, with 22 bases between. CDR3 sequence reads: CASSFRIRRPGSSYNEQFF. CDR3 sequence (DNA): TGTGCCAGCAGCTTTAGGATACGCCGCCCGGGTAGTTCCTACAATGAGCAGTTCTTC.